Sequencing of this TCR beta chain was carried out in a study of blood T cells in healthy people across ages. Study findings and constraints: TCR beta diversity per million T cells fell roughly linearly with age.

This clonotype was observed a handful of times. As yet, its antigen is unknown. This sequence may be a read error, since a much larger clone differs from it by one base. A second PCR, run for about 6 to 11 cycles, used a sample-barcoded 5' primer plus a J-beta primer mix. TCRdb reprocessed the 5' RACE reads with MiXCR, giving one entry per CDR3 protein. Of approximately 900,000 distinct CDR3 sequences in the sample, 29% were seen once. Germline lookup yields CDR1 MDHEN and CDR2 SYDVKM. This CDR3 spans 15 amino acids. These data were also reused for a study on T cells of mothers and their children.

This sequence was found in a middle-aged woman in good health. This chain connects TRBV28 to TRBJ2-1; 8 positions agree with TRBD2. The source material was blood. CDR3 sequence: CASGFQTGGASEQFF. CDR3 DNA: TGTGCCAGCGGTTTCCAGACGGGGGGGGCGAGTGAGCAGTTCTTC.